The rows below give T cell receptor beta chains drawn from one sample of a study of regulatory T cells in long-lasting Graves disease. TCRdb recomputed calls from the multiplex PCR reads with MiXCR, one row per CDR3 protein. This sample has 350,000 to 550,000 distinct CDR3 sequences; about 14% occur once, and the top ten carry approximately 17%. The same data also went into a second study, on T cells in Graves' hyperthyroidism and ophthalmopathy.

This specimen was peripheral blood mononuclear cells (PBMCs), taken at new diagnosis, from a patient treated with antithyroid drugs. These receptors were obtained from a woman in her 50s with Graves disease. Each CDR3 is given with its conserved first and last residue. The order of the fields is D gene, J gene, V gene, clone size, CDR3 DNA, CDR3 protein. D genes are given only for firm matches. Clone size is not always given. Where it is, it says once, few, many or a class for expanded clones.

d_gene: .
j_gene: TRBJ1-3
v_gene: TRBV2
abundance: .
CDR3nt: TGTGCCAGCAGTGAAGTCAGGGGCGGAAACACCATATATTTT
CDR3aa: CASSEVRGGNTIYF

d_gene: TRBD2
j_gene: TRBJ2-7
v_gene: TRBV6-2/TRBV6-3
abundance: many
CDR3nt: TGTGCCAGCAGCCCCGGTTTTTTAGCGGGAGGCCCTTCCTACGAGCAGTACTTC
CDR3aa: CASSPGFLAGGPSYEQYF

d_gene: .
j_gene: TRBJ1-1
v_gene: TRBV10-3
abundance: many
CDR3nt: TGTGCCATCAGCCCTATCAGGGAGATCAACACTGAAGCTTTCTTT
CDR3aa: CAISPIREINTEAFF

d_gene: TRBD1
j_gene: TRBJ1-2
v_gene: TRBV19
abundance: once
CDR3nt: TGTGCCAGTAGTCCAGACAGGGGTCCGAGCTATGGCTACACCTTC
CDR3aa: CASSPDRGPSYGYTF

d_gene: TRBD1
j_gene: TRBJ1-2
v_gene: TRBV30
abundance: .
CDR3nt: TGTGCCTGGACCCGGGACAGGGGAGATGGCTACACCTTC
CDR3aa: CAWTRDRGDGYTF

d_gene: .
j_gene: TRBJ2-7
v_gene: TRBV2
abundance: few
CDR3nt: TGTGCCAGCAGTTATTCGCCGACCGGGGGCCACGAGCAGTACTTC
CDR3aa: CASSYSPTGGHEQYF

d_gene: TRBD1
j_gene: TRBJ1-2
v_gene: TRBV5-1
abundance: .
CDR3nt: TGCGCCAGCAGCCAAACCGGGACAGACTATGGCTACACCTTC
CDR3aa: CASSQTGTDYGYTF

d_gene: .
j_gene: TRBJ1-5
v_gene: TRBV20-1
abundance: many
CDR3nt: TGCAGTGCTAGAGAAGGTCAGGAACTCAATCAGCCCCAGCATTTT
CDR3aa: CSAREGQELNQPQHF

d_gene: .
j_gene: TRBJ2-3
v_gene: TRBV5-1
abundance: many
CDR3nt: TGCGCCAGCAGCTTGGCCGACAGGACTAGCACAGATACGCAGTATTTT
CDR3aa: CASSLADRTSTDTQYF

d_gene: TRBD2
j_gene: TRBJ2-1
v_gene: TRBV3-1
abundance: .
CDR3nt: TGTGCCAGCAGCCAGGGGGGACTGCGACTAGCGGGAGACTACAATGAGCAGTTCTTC
CDR3aa: CASSQGGLRLAGDYNEQFF

d_gene: TRBD2
j_gene: TRBJ2-3
v_gene: TRBV20-1
abundance: .
CDR3nt: TGCAGTGCTAGAAACCTTGGGGAGGGTCCAGATACGCAGTATTTT
CDR3aa: CSARNLGEGPDTQYF

d_gene: TRBD1
j_gene: TRBJ2-7
v_gene: TRBV20-1
abundance: many
CDR3nt: TGCAGTGCTGACGGGACAGGAACTTTCTCCTACGAGCAGTACTTC
CDR3aa: CSADGTGTFSYEQYF

d_gene: .
j_gene: TRBJ1-2
v_gene: TRBV27
abundance: few
CDR3nt: TGTGCCAGCAGTTTATCGATCCGGGGGGCGATAGTTAACTATGGCTACACCTTC
CDR3aa: CASSLSIRGAIVNYGYTF

d_gene: .
j_gene: TRBJ2-1
v_gene: TRBV3-1
abundance: many
CDR3nt: TGTGCCAGCAGCCATAGCCGAAGGGCCCTCAATGAGCAGTTCTTC
CDR3aa: CASSHSRRALNEQFF

d_gene: TRBD1
j_gene: TRBJ2-1
v_gene: TRBV3-1
abundance: many
CDR3nt: TGTGCCAGCAGCCAAGCCGGGACAGGGAGGAATGAGCAGTTCTTC
CDR3aa: CASSQAGTGRNEQFF

d_gene: .
j_gene: TRBJ2-7
v_gene: TRBV25-1
abundance: .
CDR3nt: TGTGCCAGCCTCGAGACGGGAGTTAACTACGAGCAGTACTTC
CDR3aa: CASLETGVNYEQYF

d_gene: .
j_gene: TRBJ2-7
v_gene: TRBV12-3/TRBV12-4
abundance: many
CDR3nt: TGTGCCAGCAGCCCTAAAACAGAGCAGTACTTC
CDR3aa: CASSPKTEQYF

d_gene: .
j_gene: TRBJ1-6
v_gene: TRBV7-2
abundance: .
CDR3nt: TGTGCCAGCAATAGGGGAGCGACCAGCTCCTATAATTCACCCCTCCACTTT
CDR3aa: CASNRGATSSYNSPLHF

d_gene: .
j_gene: TRBJ1-3
v_gene: TRBV12-3/TRBV12-4
abundance: many
CDR3nt: TGTGCCAGCAGACCGGACAGTTCTGGAAACACCATATATTTT
CDR3aa: CASRPDSSGNTIYF

d_gene: .
j_gene: TRBJ2-7
v_gene: TRBV27
abundance: .
CDR3nt: TGTGCCAGCAGTCTAAGGAGGGCCGGGAATTACGAGCAGTACTTC
CDR3aa: CASSLRRAGNYEQYF

d_gene: TRBD2
j_gene: TRBJ2-3
v_gene: TRBV13
abundance: .
CDR3nt: TGTGCCAGCATGCTAGCGGGAGGGGCAGATACGCAGTATTTT
CDR3aa: CASMLAGGADTQYF

d_gene: TRBD1
j_gene: TRBJ2-7
v_gene: TRBV18
abundance: few
CDR3nt: TGTGCCAGCTCAAGGCCGGGACAGGGGAACTACGAGCAGTACTTC
CDR3aa: CASSRPGQGNYEQYF

d_gene: TRBD1
j_gene: TRBJ1-1
v_gene: TRBV20-1
abundance: many
CDR3nt: TGCAGTGCCCCCGGACAGGGGGGACCGAACACTGAAGCTTTCTTT
CDR3aa: CSAPGQGGPNTEAFF

d_gene: .
j_gene: TRBJ1-1
v_gene: TRBV12-3/TRBV12-4
abundance: many
CDR3nt: TGTGCCAGCAGCTTAGGTGGGGACACTGAAGCTTTCTTT
CDR3aa: CASSLGGDTEAFF

d_gene: .
j_gene: TRBJ2-6
v_gene: TRBV3-1
abundance: .
CDR3nt: TGTGCCAGCAGCCGTTGGACGGGCGGGGGGGCCAACGTCCTGACTTTC
CDR3aa: CASSRWTGGGANVLTF

d_gene: TRBD1
j_gene: TRBJ2-1
v_gene: TRBV24-1
abundance: many
CDR3nt: TGTGCCACCAGTGATTCCCAGACAGGGAGAAATGAGCAGTTCTTC
CDR3aa: CATSDSQTGRNEQFF

d_gene: TRBD2
j_gene: TRBJ2-1
v_gene: TRBV6-1
abundance: many
CDR3nt: TGTGCCAGCAGTACCCTGGGACTAGCGGGCCAAAATGAGCAGTTCTTC
CDR3aa: CASSTLGLAGQNEQFF

d_gene: TRBD2
j_gene: TRBJ2-4
v_gene: TRBV10-3
abundance: .
CDR3nt: TGTGCCATCAGTGTTGGGCTAGCGGGAGCCGTGGCCAAAAACATTCAGTACTTC
CDR3aa: CAISVGLAGAVAKNIQYF

d_gene: TRBD2
j_gene: TRBJ2-2
v_gene: TRBV6-1
abundance: many
CDR3nt: TGTGCCAGCAGTCATACTAGCGGGAGGACCGGGGAGCTGTTTTTT
CDR3aa: CASSHTSGRTGELFF

d_gene: .
j_gene: TRBJ1-1
v_gene: TRBV28
abundance: many
CDR3nt: TGTGCCAGCAGAACGAGAAGGGGCCCGACTATGAACACTGAAGCTTTCTTT
CDR3aa: CASRTRRGPTMNTEAFF

d_gene: TRBD1
j_gene: TRBJ2-5
v_gene: TRBV2
abundance: many
CDR3nt: TGTGCCAGCAGCCCCGGGACAGGTGGGAACCAAGAGACCCAGTACTTC
CDR3aa: CASSPGTGGNQETQYF

d_gene: .
j_gene: TRBJ2-1
v_gene: TRBV28
abundance: .
CDR3nt: TGTGCCAGCACTCCGGTCAGCTCCTACAATGAGCAGTTCTTC
CDR3aa: CASTPVSSYNEQFF

d_gene: TRBD2
j_gene: TRBJ2-2
v_gene: TRBV2
abundance: .
CDR3nt: TGTGCCAGCAGGCGGGAGGGGGCCGGGGAGCTGTTTTTT
CDR3aa: CASRREGAGELFF

d_gene: TRBD2
j_gene: TRBJ2-1
v_gene: TRBV10-2
abundance: .
CDR3nt: TGCGCCAGCAGTGTCATAGCGGGCTCCTACAATGAGCAGTTCTTC
CDR3aa: CASSVIAGSYNEQFF

d_gene: .
j_gene: TRBJ2-3
v_gene: TRBV29-1
abundance: once
CDR3nt: TGCAGCGTTGACGGGGTGGCGGATACGCAGTATTTT
CDR3aa: CSVDGVADTQYF

d_gene: TRBD1
j_gene: TRBJ2-7
v_gene: TRBV19
abundance: few
CDR3nt: TGTGCCAGTAGTATCGGACAGGGAGATTCCTACGAGCAGTACTTC
CDR3aa: CASSIGQGDSYEQYF

d_gene: TRBD2
j_gene: TRBJ2-5
v_gene: TRBV15
abundance: many
CDR3nt: TGTGCCACCAGCAGGGGGACTAGTACCCAAGAGACCCAGTACTTC
CDR3aa: CATSRGTSTQETQYF

d_gene: TRBD2
j_gene: TRBJ2-7
v_gene: TRBV28
abundance: many
CDR3nt: TGTGCCAGCAGAAGAGCGGGAGGACCCTACGAGCAGTACTTC
CDR3aa: CASRRAGGPYEQYF

d_gene: .
j_gene: TRBJ1-1
v_gene: TRBV6-2/TRBV6-3
abundance: .
CDR3nt: TGTGCCAGCAAGGGAACGGTGAACACTGAAGCTTTCTTT
CDR3aa: CASKGTVNTEAFF

d_gene: .
j_gene: TRBJ1-1
v_gene: TRBV10-3
abundance: many
CDR3nt: TGTGCCATCAGGGAGGGACTGATGAACACTGAAGCTTTCTTT
CDR3aa: CAIREGLMNTEAFF

d_gene: .
j_gene: TRBJ2-1
v_gene: TRBV28
abundance: many
CDR3nt: TGTGCCAGCAGCCCAGTAAGCTCCTACAATGAGCAGTTCTTC
CDR3aa: CASSPVSSYNEQFF

d_gene: .
j_gene: TRBJ1-5
v_gene: TRBV6-2/TRBV6-3
abundance: .
CDR3nt: TGTGCCAGCAGTTACTCTCGGCAGAATCAGCCCCAGCATTTT
CDR3aa: CASSYSRQNQPQHF

d_gene: TRBD2
j_gene: TRBJ2-7
v_gene: TRBV6-1
abundance: many
CDR3nt: TGTGCCAGCAGTGAGGGACTAGCGGGGACTGGCTACGAGCAGTACTTC
CDR3aa: CASSEGLAGTGYEQYF

d_gene: .
j_gene: TRBJ2-3
v_gene: TRBV9
abundance: .
CDR3nt: TGTGCCAGCAGCGTTTTCCGGGGGTCCACAGATACGCAGTATTTT
CDR3aa: CASSVFRGSTDTQYF

d_gene: .
j_gene: TRBJ2-7
v_gene: TRBV5-1
abundance: .
CDR3nt: TGCGCCAGCAGCGCCTATAGCGGAGGGGGATACGAGCAGTACTTC
CDR3aa: CASSAYSGGGYEQYF

d_gene: .
j_gene: TRBJ2-1
v_gene: TRBV12-3/TRBV12-4
abundance: few
CDR3nt: TGTGCCAGCAGGGGATCAAGGTTTGAGCAGTTCTTC
CDR3aa: CASRGSRFEQFF

d_gene: .
j_gene: TRBJ1-6
v_gene: TRBV9
abundance: many
CDR3nt: TGTGCCAGCAGCCCAAGCGGCTCCTATAATTCACCCCTCCACTTT
CDR3aa: CASSPSGSYNSPLHF

d_gene: .
j_gene: TRBJ1-6
v_gene: TRBV5-1
abundance: .
CDR3nt: TGCGCCAGCAGCGCGGATAGGAGGGGGTTTTCACCCCTCCACTTT
CDR3aa: CASSADRRGFSPLHF

d_gene: .
j_gene: TRBJ2-3
v_gene: TRBV3-1
abundance: many
CDR3nt: TGTGCCAGCAGCACCCGGGACGCGGAGTCCATAAGCACAGATACGCAGTATTTT
CDR3aa: CASSTRDAESISTDTQYF

d_gene: TRBD2
j_gene: TRBJ2-1
v_gene: TRBV12-3/TRBV12-4
abundance: many
CDR3nt: TGTGCCAGCAGTTTAATGGGACTAGCCTCCTACAATGAGCAGTTCTTC
CDR3aa: CASSLMGLASYNEQFF

d_gene: .
j_gene: TRBJ2-1
v_gene: TRBV5-6
abundance: .
CDR3nt: TGTGCCAGCAGCTTGAGTGACGGAAGTGAGCAGTTCTTC
CDR3aa: CASSLSDGSEQFF

d_gene: TRBD1
j_gene: TRBJ2-3
v_gene: TRBV5-6
abundance: many
CDR3nt: TGTGCCAGCAGCTTGGGGGCTGCAGGGGGCATAACAGATACGCAGTATTTT
CDR3aa: CASSLGAAGGITDTQYF

d_gene: TRBD1
j_gene: TRBJ1-1
v_gene: TRBV5-1
abundance: many
CDR3nt: TGTGCCAGCAGTTCCGGGACAGGGAACACTGAAGCTTTCTTT
CDR3aa: CASSSGTGNTEAFF

d_gene: TRBD2
j_gene: TRBJ2-1
v_gene: TRBV29-1
abundance: few
CDR3nt: TGCAGCGCCTGGGGCGGGAGGGCGTCTGAGCAGTTCTTC
CDR3aa: CSAWGGRASEQFF

d_gene: .
j_gene: TRBJ1-4
v_gene: TRBV7-9
abundance: .
CDR3nt: TGTGCCAGCACCCAGGACAGCCAGAATAATGAAAAACTGTTTTTT
CDR3aa: CASTQDSQNNEKLFF

d_gene: TRBD1
j_gene: TRBJ2-7
v_gene: TRBV4-1
abundance: .
CDR3nt: TGCGCCAGCAGCCAACACAGGGGCCCCTACGAGCAGTACTTC
CDR3aa: CASSQHRGPYEQYF

d_gene: TRBD2
j_gene: TRBJ2-2
v_gene: TRBV9
abundance: .
CDR3nt: TGTGCCAGCAGCGTAGTGCTAGCGGGAGTGAACACCGGGGAGCTGTTTTTT
CDR3aa: CASSVVLAGVNTGELFF

d_gene: .
j_gene: TRBJ1-6
v_gene: TRBV5-1
abundance: many
CDR3nt: TGCGCCAGCAGCCAAAAGACGGCTTCACCCCTCCACTTT
CDR3aa: CASSQKTASPLHF

d_gene: .
j_gene: TRBJ2-3
v_gene: TRBV18
abundance: few
CDR3nt: TGTGCCAGCTCACCCGAGGCAGTCTTCACAGATACGCAGTATTTT
CDR3aa: CASSPEAVFTDTQYF